A single sample is the source of the 22 T cell receptor beta chains below, sequenced in a study of CD8+ T cells in alopecia areata. Treatment indicated: oral pan-JAK inhibitor, 5-10 mg twice daily. RNA, once extracted, was reverse transcribed into cDNA for use as the sequencing template. Sequencing was performed with immunoSEQ multiplex PCR; in TCRdb, only in-frame clones are kept and a portion is missing. Here the sample spans 85,000 to 110,000 clones, 65% to 90% being singletons. Specimen: CD8+ T cells sorted from blood, collected around week 30, from a patient treated with tofacitinib. These TCRs come from a human donor with alopecia areata.

The chain uses TRBV9 and TRBJ2-1, with D unclear. The CDR3 runs 14 residues. Germline V gives CDR1 SGDLS, CDR2 YYNGEE. The V end lost 3 bases, the J end lost 8 bases, and 15 bases lay between the germline ends. The CDR3 nucleotides are TGTGCCAGCAGCGAATATGGTAGTGCCGATGAGCAGTTCTTC. This encodes CASSEYGSADEQFF.

V gene TRBV29-1 combines with J gene TRBJ2-7; TRBD1 matches 7 bases. The germline V gene has CDR1 SQVTM and CDR2 ANQGSEA. V was pared by 3 bases and J by 0 bases, with 5 bases of the junction left unmatched. The CDR3 totals 14 residues. The CDR3 is CSVDPTGASYEQYF. CDR3 DNA: TGCAGCGTTGACCCTACAGGGGCCTCCTACGAGCAGTACTTC.

The chain uses TRBV27 and TRBJ2-1; 7 nucleotides align to TRBD2. V shed 8 bases and J 2 bases; nucleotides not matched to a gene: 3. Looked up from germline, CDR1 is MNHEY and CDR2 is SMNVEV (reference sequence). The CDR3 runs to 13 residues. The CDR3 sequence is CASSAGAYNEQFF. CDR3 DNA: TGTGCCAGCTCCGCGGGGGCCTACAATGAGCAGTTCTTC.

The rearrangement uses TRBV4-1 and TRBJ2-1, with D perhaps matching TRBD1 or TRBD2 (7 bases each). V lost 0 bases and J lost 12, with 21 bases in between. Germline V gene lookup returns CDR1 MGHRA and CDR2 YSYEKL. The CDR3 runs to 16 residues. The CDR3: CASSQESRQGLRGQFF. CDR3 nucleotide sequence: TGCGCCAGCAGCCAAGAAAGTAGACAGGGACTAAGGGGGCAGTTCTTC.

This clone was picked up one time. The V gene is TRBV14, the J gene TRBJ2-3, with 8 bases that match TRBD2. The CDR3 extends over 17 amino acids. Germline V lookup: CDR1 SGHDN, CDR2 FVKESK. With 3 bases clipped from V and 4 bases from J, the junction kept 12 bases outside the gene matches. CDR3 nucleotides: TGTGCCAGCAGCCACCTTGTGGGTAGCGGGATAGCAGATACGCAGTATTTT. Translating gives CASSHLVGSGIADTQYF.

The J gene is TRBJ2-7, the V gene TRBV5-4, with D unresolved. The CDR3 has 14 residues. Between the trimmed V and J ends, which lost 7 bases and 2 bases, there was a span of 16 bases. Germline V CDR1 and CDR2: SGHNT, YYREEE (reference sequence). CDR3: CASGKENVAYEQYF. In nucleotides, the CDR3 is TGTGCCAGCGGGAAAGAAAACGTCGCCTACGAGCAGTACTTC. The full variable domain, with the rest looked up from reference TRBV5-4 and TRBJ2-7, is ETGVTQSPTHLIKTRGQQVTLRCSSQSGHNTVSWYQQALGQGPQFIFQYYREEENGRGNFPPRFSGLQFPNYSSELNVNALELDDSALYLCASGKENVAYEQYFGPGTRLTVT.

This rearrangement joins TRBV10-3 to TRBJ2-1; 7 bases align to TRBD1. CDR1 and CDR2 from the germline V gene are ENHRY and SYGVKD. The CDR3 loop spans 15 amino acids. J lost 7 bases, V lost 0 bases, and 6 bases had no gene match. CDR3 region: CAISESEDRWNEQFF. The CDR3 DNA reads TGTGCCATCAGTGAGTCGGAGGACAGGTGGAATGAGCAGTTCTTC.

This clone was found a few times. The chain carries TRBV10-3 and TRBJ2-1, with a tentative D call TRBD1 (7 bases). Trimming left V 4 bases short and J 5 bases short, with 12 bases between. The CDR3 runs to 14 residues. Per the germline V gene, CDR1 is ENHRY and CDR2 is SYGVKD. Here the CDR3 reads CAISAIRGDNEQFF. CDR3 coding DNA: TGTGCCATCAGTGCGATCAGGGGGGACAATGAGCAGTTCTTC.

The CDR3 sequence is CASSPIAIGNEQFF. CDR3 in DNA: TGTGCCAGCTCACCCATCGCAATCGGAAATGAGCAGTTCTTC. V gene TRBV18 combines with J gene TRBJ2-1; D not certain. CDR1 and CDR2 (germline): KGHSH, LQKENI. The CDR3 totals 14 residues. V gave up 3 bases and J gave up 7 bases, with 13 bases separating them.

This clone was observed once. The rearrangement links TRBV5-1 to TRBJ2-7; tentatively, D is TRBD2 (7 bases). The germline CDR1 and CDR2 sequences are SGHRS and YFSETQ. V was shortened by 4 bases and J by 5 bases, with 13 bases between the two germline ends. CDR3 length equals 13 residues. The CDR3 DNA reads as TGCGCCAGCAGCATTGGGGGGGCACACGAGCAGTACTTC. Translation gives CASSIGGAHEQYF.

J is TRBJ2-3 and V is TRBV2; 7 bases line up with TRBD1. Trimming took 8 bases from V and 9 from J; bases not matched to a gene: 5. The CDR3 runs 11 residues. Germline values: CDR1 SNHLY, CDR2 FYNNEI. Written as DNA, the CDR3 is TGTGCCAGCCTCTCCAGGGGGACGCAGTATTTT. Translation gives CASLSRGTQYF.

The rearrangement links TRBV27 to TRBJ2-7, with D unclear. Germline CDR1 MNHEY, CDR2 SMNVEV (reference sequence). The CDR3 is 14 amino acids. Trimming pared 5 bases from V and 3 bases from J, leaving 14 bases between. The DNA of the CDR3 is TGTGCCAGCAGTCCTCTGGGGTCGGTCTACGAGCAGTACTTC. Its protein is CASSPLGSVYEQYF.

J is TRBJ2-1 and V is TRBV29-1; 7 bases fit TRBD2. The V and J ends lost 0 bases and 0 bases, in that order; junction bases with no gene match: 2. The CDR3 length is 15 residues. Germline CDR1 reads SQVTM; CDR2 reads ANQGSEA. The CDR3 reads CSVEEAGRSYNEQFF. CDR3 sequence (DNA): TGCAGCGTTGAAGAAGCGGGGCGCTCCTACAATGAGCAGTTCTTC.

The V and J genes are TRBV27 and TRBJ2-7, with unresolved D. CDR1 is MNHEY, CDR2 SMNVEV, per germline (reference sequence). V was clipped by 5 bases and J by 1 base, with 12 bases between them. The CDR3 has 14 amino acids. In nucleotides, the CDR3 is TGTGCCAGCAGTCCCGGGTTTCCTTCCTACGAGCAGTACTTC. Translation gives CASSPGFPSYEQYF.

V is TRBV30 and J is TRBJ1-2, with D possibly matching TRBD1 (5 bases). The length of the CDR3 is 14 residues. Germline V gene lookup returns CDR1 GTSNPN and CDR2 SVGIG (reference sequence). V was shortened by 2 bases and J by 4 bases, with 14 bases between the two germline ends. The CDR3 is CAWSIRGPIYGYTF. The DNA for the CDR3 is TGTGCCTGGAGTATAAGGGGCCCGATCTATGGCTACACCTTC.

The rearrangement joins TRBV4-1 to TRBJ1-5; no clear D gene. V lost 1 base to trimming and J lost 9 bases, with 10 bases between them. Per germline, CDR1 MGHRA and CDR2 YSYEKL. The CDR3 has 13 residues. In DNA form, the CDR3 reads TGCGCCAGCAGCCAAGGAAGCGGCCGGCCCCAGCATTTT. Its translation is CASSQGSGRPQHF.

The CDR3: CASSPTPTGELFF. CDR3 DNA sequence: TGTGCCAGCAGCCCCACCCCGACCGGGGAGCTGTTTTTT. The chain joins TRBV7-9 to TRBJ2-2; D is ambiguous. CDR1 and CDR2 from the germline V gene are SEHNR and FQNEAQ (reference sequence). The V and J ends lost 5 bases and 5 bases respectively, with 9 bases between them. This CDR3 has 13 residues. The full variable domain, completed using reference TRBV7-9 and TRBJ2-2, is DTGVSQNPRHKITKRGQNVTFRCDPISEHNRLYWYRQTLGQGPEFLTYFQNEAQLEKSRLLSDRFSAERPKGSFSTLEIQRTEQGDSAMYLCASSPTPTGELFFGEGSRLTVL.

The chain uses TRBV5-6 and TRBJ2-3; perhaps TRBD2 as D (5 bases). CDR3 length: 15 residues. CDR1 is SGHDT, CDR2 YYEEEE, per germline. The ends were cut back, 1 base at V and 2 bases at J, with 11 bases in the middle. Here the CDR3 DNA reads TGTGCCAGCAGCTTGCGAGCGGAAGCCACAGATACGCAGTATTTT. Amino acids: CASSLRAEATDTQYF.

The rearrangement joins TRBV27 to TRBJ1-1; 9 bases map to TRBD1. The CDR3 is made up of 14 amino acids. The V gene end was trimmed by 4 bases and the J gene end by 4 bases; junction bases not matched to a gene: 4. The germline CDR1 and CDR2 sequences are MNHEY and SMNVEV (reference sequence). CDR3 nucleotides: TGTGCCAGCAGTTCACCGGGACAGGGCACTGAAGCTTTCTTT. It encodes CASSSPGQGTEAFF.

The V call is TRBV14, the J call TRBJ1-1, with D possibly TRBD1 on 6 matching bases. Germline CDR1 SGHDN, CDR2 FVKESK. Trimming left V 2 bases short and J 4 bases short, with 8 bases between. CDR3 size: 13 residues. CDR3 nucleotide sequence: TGTGCCAGCAGCCAATTAGGGGGCACTGAAGCTTTCTTT. Its translation is CASSQLGGTEAFF.

The chain joins TRBV7-9 to TRBJ2-7, with a weak D call TRBD2 (5 bases). The CDR3 length is 15 residues. CDR1 SEHNR and CDR2 FQNEAQ come from the germline V gene (reference sequence). The V gene lost 3 bases and the J gene lost 3 bases, with 15 bases spanning the gap. The CDR3 sequence: CASSFSAGESYEQYF. The DNA of the CDR3 is TGTGCCAGCAGCTTTAGTGCGGGCGAAAGCTACGAGCAGTACTTC. The complete variable domain, with remaining parts taken from reference TRBV7-9 and TRBJ2-7, reads DTGVSQNPRHKITKRGQNVTFRCDPISEHNRLYWYRQTLGQGPEFLTYFQNEAQLEKSRLLSDRFSAERPKGSFSTLEIQRTEQGDSAMYLCASSFSAGESYEQYFGPGTRLTVT.

This chain's CDR3 is CASSLRSGSTEEQYF. CDR3 in DNA: TGTGCCAGCAGCTTACGGAGCGGGAGTACGGAAGAGCAGTACTTC. V and J are TRBV7-9 and TRBJ2-7; TRBD2 agrees at 8 bases. There are 15 residues in the CDR3. Unmatched junction bases numbered 10, after V lost 2 bases and J lost 7 bases. The germline CDR1 and CDR2 sequences are SEHNR and FQNEAQ (reference sequence).